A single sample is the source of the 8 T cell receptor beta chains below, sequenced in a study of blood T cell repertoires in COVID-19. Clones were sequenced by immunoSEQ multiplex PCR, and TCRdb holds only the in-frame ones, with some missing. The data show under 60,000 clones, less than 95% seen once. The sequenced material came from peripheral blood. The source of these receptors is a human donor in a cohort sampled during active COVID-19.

In nucleotides, the CDR3 is TGTGCCAGCAGCCCCCCCGGCCAGGGAGAGACCCAGTACTTC. This gives the protein CASSPPGQGETQYF. The chain combines TRBV7-9 with TRBJ2-5; TRBD1 is a possible D gene (5 bases). The ends were cut back, 5 bases at V and 4 bases at J, with 14 bases in the middle. The CDR3 runs to 14 residues. Germline assignment: CDR1 SEHNR and CDR2 FQNEAQ (reference sequence).

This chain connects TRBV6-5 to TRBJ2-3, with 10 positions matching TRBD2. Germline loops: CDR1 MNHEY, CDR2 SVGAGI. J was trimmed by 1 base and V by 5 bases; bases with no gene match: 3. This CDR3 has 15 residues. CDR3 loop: CASSTGLAGTDTQYF. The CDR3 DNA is TGTGCCAGCAGTACAGGACTAGCGGGCACAGATACGCAGTATTTT.

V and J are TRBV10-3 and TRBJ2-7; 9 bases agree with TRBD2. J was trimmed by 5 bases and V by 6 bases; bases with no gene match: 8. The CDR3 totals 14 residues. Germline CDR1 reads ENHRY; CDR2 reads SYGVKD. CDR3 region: CAIRDPGTSNEQYF. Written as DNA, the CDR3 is TGTGCCATCAGGGACCCCGGGACTAGCAACGAGCAGTACTTC.

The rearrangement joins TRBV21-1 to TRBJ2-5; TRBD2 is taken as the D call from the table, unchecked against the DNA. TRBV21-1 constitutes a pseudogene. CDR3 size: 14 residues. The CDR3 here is CASSKGAGRETQYF. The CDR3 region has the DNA TGTGCCAGCAGCAAAGGGGCGGGACGAGAGACCCAGTACTTC.

CDR3 amino acids: CASSLRDYGYTF. CDR3 DNA sequence: TGTGCCAGCAGCTTGAGAGACTATGGCTACACCTTC. V usage is TRBV5-4 and J usage is TRBJ1-2; D remains ambiguous. CDR1 SGHNT and CDR2 YYREEE come from the germline V gene (reference sequence). V was cut by 1 base and J by 3 bases, with 4 bases left in between. The CDR3 runs 12 residues. Based on the CDR3 plus reference TRBV5-4 and TRBJ1-2, the full variable domain is ETGVTQSPTHLIKTRGQQVTLRCSSQSGHNTVSWYQQALGQGPQFIFQYYREEENGRGNFPPRFSGLQFPNYSSELNVNALELDDSALYLCASSLRDYGYTFGSGTRLTVV.

The CDR3 bases are TGTGCCAGCTCACCACTCAGGGACTCCTACAATGAGCAGTTCTTC. It yields the protein CASSPLRDSYNEQFF. The chain has TRBV18 and TRBJ2-1; weak D call: TRBD1 (5 bases). This CDR3 is 15 amino acids long. With 1 base removed from V and 0 bases from J, the gap between germline ends came to 7 bases. Per the germline V gene, CDR1 is KGHSH and CDR2 is LQKENI.

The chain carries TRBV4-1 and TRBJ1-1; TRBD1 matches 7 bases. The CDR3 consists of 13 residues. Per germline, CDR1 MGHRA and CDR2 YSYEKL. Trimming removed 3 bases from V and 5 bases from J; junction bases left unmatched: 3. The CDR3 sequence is CASSHAGGTEAFF. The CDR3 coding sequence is TGCGCCAGCAGCCATGCAGGGGGAACTGAAGCTTTCTTT.

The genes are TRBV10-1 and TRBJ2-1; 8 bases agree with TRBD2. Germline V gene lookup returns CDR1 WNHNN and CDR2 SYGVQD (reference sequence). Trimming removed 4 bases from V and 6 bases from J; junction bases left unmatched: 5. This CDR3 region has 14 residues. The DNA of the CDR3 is TGCGCCAGCAGTGTAAGCGGGAGTATCAATGAGCAGTTCTTC. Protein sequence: CASSVSGSINEQFF.